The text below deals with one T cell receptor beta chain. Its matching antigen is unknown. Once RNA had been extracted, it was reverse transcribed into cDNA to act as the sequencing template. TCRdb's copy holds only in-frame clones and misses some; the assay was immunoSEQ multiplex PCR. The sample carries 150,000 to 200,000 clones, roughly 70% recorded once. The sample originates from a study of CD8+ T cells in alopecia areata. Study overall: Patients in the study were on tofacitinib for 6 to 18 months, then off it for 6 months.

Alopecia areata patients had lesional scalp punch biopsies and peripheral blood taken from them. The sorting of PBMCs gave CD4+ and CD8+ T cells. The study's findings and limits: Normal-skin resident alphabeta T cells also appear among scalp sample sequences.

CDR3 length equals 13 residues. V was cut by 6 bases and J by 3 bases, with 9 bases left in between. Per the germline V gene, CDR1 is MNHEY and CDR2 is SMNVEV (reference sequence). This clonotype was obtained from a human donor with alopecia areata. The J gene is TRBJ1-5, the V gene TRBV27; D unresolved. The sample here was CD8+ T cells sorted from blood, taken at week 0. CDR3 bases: TGTGCCAGCAGCTACCTTATCAATCAGCCCCAGCATTTT. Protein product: CASSYLINQPQHF.